Listed below are T cell receptor beta chains from one sample, sequenced in a study of radiotherapy plus CTLA-4 blockade in lung cancer. The method was immunoSEQ multiplex PCR; TCRdb's version includes in-frame clones alone and lacks a portion of them. The sample consists of about 77,000 clones, roughly four fifths of them appearing once. Here the sequenced sample was peripheral blood, taken from a patient treated with radiotherapy plus ipilimumab. Every receptor here comes from a human donor with non-small cell lung cancer whose response to radiotherapy plus ipilimumab could not be evaluated. The conserved cysteine and the conserved F or W are not part of the CDR3 here. The D gene is left open where the match is weak.

j_call v_call d_call cdr3_aa
TRBJ2-5 TRBV5-1 TRBD2 ASSSSQPLAVGETQY
TRBJ2-7 TRBV19 TRBD2 ASSMKSTTSGGYEQY
TRBJ2-1 TRBV5-6 TRBD2 ASSLATSGPYNEQF
TRBJ2-1 TRBV15 - ATSPPTTQPYNEQF
TRBJ1-5 TRBV18 - ASSQPGEGNSNQPQH
TRBJ1-6 TRBV5-4 TRBD1 ASSPGQGNSPLH
TRBJ1-3 TRBV9 - ASSSRGGIENTIY
TRBJ2-5 TRBV6-1 TRBD1 ASIRDRQETQY
TRBJ2-3 TRBV7-3 - ASSSNPIEPDTQY
TRBJ2-3 TRBV18 TRBD1 ASSPEQGVFASTDTQY
TRBJ2-3 TRBV28 TRBD2 ASSILWRGGSTDTQY
TRBJ1-2 TRBV6-6 TRBD1 ASRGQGGGNYGYT
TRBJ1-5 TRBV7-2 TRBD1 ASSSKRQGRNQPQH
TRBJ1-2 TRBV19 - ASSISGAYGYT
TRBJ2-2 TRBV4-1 - ASSRIETGELF
TRBJ2-1 TRBV19 - ASSANSYNEQF
TRBJ1-5 TRBV18 - ASSPERVGDQPQH
TRBJ1-1 TRBV23-1 - ASLPGGYTGEAF
TRBJ2-7 TRBV11-3 TRBD2 ASSLGGGRDYGLYEQY
TRBJ1-1 TRBV5-4 - ASSSRGAGAEAF
TRBJ1-6 TRBV19 - ASRDTSSYNSPLH
TRBJ1-1 TRBV7-2 - ASSSFATVEAF
TRBJ2-1 TRBV29-1 TRBD2 SVSPSGSNEQF
TRBJ1-3 TRBV5-1 - ASSSWAGDSGNTIY
TRBJ1-4 TRBV30 - AWERTKGTGEKLF
TRBJ2-5 TRBV11-1 - ASSFLKWGPGETQY
TRBJ2-2 TRBV11-3 - ASSLDRQGELF
TRBJ2-5 TRBV6-1 TRBD1 ASSVRDRQETQY
- TRBV5-6 - ASSLGRSYEQY
TRBJ2-1 TRBV7-9 TRBD2 ASSNLADPSYNEQF
TRBJ1-2 TRBV5-1 TRBD1 ASSLDRGDYGYT
TRBJ2-1 TRBV7-2 TRBD2 ASSLAPAGVGGNEQF
TRBJ1-1 TRBV30 - ALYPGGNTEAF
TRBJ1-2 TRBV20-1 - SAREAGYT
TRBJ1-2 TRBV6-1 - ASNLYSGPDYGYT
TRBJ1-4 TRBV6-1 TRBD1 ASSGQGLNEKLF
TRBJ1-4 TRBV5-1 - ASSADLRNEKLF